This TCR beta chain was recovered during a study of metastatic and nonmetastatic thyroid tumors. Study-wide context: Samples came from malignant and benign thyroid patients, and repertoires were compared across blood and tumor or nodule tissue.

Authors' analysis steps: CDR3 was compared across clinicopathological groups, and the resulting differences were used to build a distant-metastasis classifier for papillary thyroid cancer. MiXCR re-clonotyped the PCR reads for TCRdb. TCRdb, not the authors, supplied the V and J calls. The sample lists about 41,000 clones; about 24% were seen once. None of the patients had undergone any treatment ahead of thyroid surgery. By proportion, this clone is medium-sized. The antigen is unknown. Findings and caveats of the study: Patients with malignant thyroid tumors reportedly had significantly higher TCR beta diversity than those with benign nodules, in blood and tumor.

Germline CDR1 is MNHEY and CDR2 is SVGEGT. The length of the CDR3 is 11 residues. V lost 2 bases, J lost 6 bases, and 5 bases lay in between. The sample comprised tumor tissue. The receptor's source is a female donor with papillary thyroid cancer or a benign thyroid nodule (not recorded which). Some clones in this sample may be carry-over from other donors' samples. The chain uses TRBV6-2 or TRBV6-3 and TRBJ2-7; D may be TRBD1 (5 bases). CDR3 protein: CASSYGAEQYF. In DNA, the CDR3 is TGTGCCAGCAGTTACGGGGCCGAGCAGTACTTC.